Below, one TCR beta chain is given with its context. The CDR3 runs 13 residues. Germline loops: CDR1 GTSNPN, CDR2 SVGIG (reference sequence). Deletions cut 7 bases from V and 2 bases from J, with 14 bases between. TCRdb used MiXCR to reprocess the 5' RACE reads, holding one entry per CDR3 protein. Among about 17,000 distinct CDR3 sequences listed, roughly 23% were seen once. This sample is drawn from a study of spatial heterogeneity in lung cancer. The time point was: sample taken at primary tumor resection. Whole RNA obtained from tumor, nontumor lung or frozen PBMC underwent sequencing without sorting.

This TCR was sampled from a female donor with early-stage non-small cell lung cancer. The chain employs TRBV30 and TRBJ1-1, with TRBD1 as a possible D gene (5 bases). The sequencing used PBMCs, collected at surgery. The chain's CDR3 is CAYLLQVNTEAFF. The CDR3 DNA reads TGTGCCTACCTATTACAGGTAAACACTGAAGCTTTCTTT.